Listed below are T cell receptor beta chains from one sample, sequenced in a study of identical twins. From the 5' RACE reads, TCRdb called clonotypes with MiXCR, one entry per CDR3 protein. Of nearly 650,000 distinct CDR3 sequences listed, 7% to 7.5% were seen once; the top ten hold less than 2%. In addition, the sample was reused for a study of yellow fever vaccine responses in identical twins.

The sequenced material came from PBMCs. These receptors were collected from a woman aged 18-29 years in good health. Both conserved end residues are part of each CDR3. Each record gives: J gene, CDR3 length, clone size, V gene, D gene, CDR3 DNA, CDR3 protein. D genes are given only for firm matches. Only some rows state a clone size, as once, few, many or a class for expanded clones.

j_call: TRBJ1-4; cdr3_length: 17; clone_size: few; v_call: TRBV7-9; d_call: NA; cdr3_nt: TGTGCCAGCAGCTGGGAGACAGCTATGGGGACTAATGAAAAACTGTTTTTT; cdr3_aa: CASSWETAMGTNEKLFF
j_call: TRBJ2-7; cdr3_length: 16; clone_size: few; v_call: TRBV4-1; d_call: NA; cdr3_nt: TGCGCCAGCAGCCAAGTTTTTGTGGGAGGATCCTACGAGCAGTACTTC; cdr3_aa: CASSQVFVGGSYEQYF
j_call: TRBJ2-7; cdr3_length: 14; clone_size: few; v_call: TRBV5-1; d_call: NA; cdr3_nt: TGCGCCAGCAGCTTAAATGGACACCACTACGAGCAGTACTTC; cdr3_aa: CASSLNGHHYEQYF
j_call: TRBJ1-4; cdr3_length: 16; clone_size: few; v_call: TRBV9; d_call: TRBD1; cdr3_nt: TGTGCCAGCAGCGTGGGGCCCGGGACAGGCGGGGAAAAACTGTTTTTT; cdr3_aa: CASSVGPGTGGEKLFF
j_call: TRBJ2-6; cdr3_length: 20; clone_size: NA; v_call: TRBV4-1; d_call: TRBD1; cdr3_nt: TGCGCCAGCAGCCAAGACCCTAGGACAGGGAGGTGGTCTGGGGCCAACGTCCTGACTTTC; cdr3_aa: CASSQDPRTGRWSGANVLTF
j_call: TRBJ2-1; cdr3_length: 14; clone_size: NA; v_call: TRBV13; d_call: TRBD2; cdr3_nt: TGTGCCAGCAGCCCCGGTTGGGGGGGCAATGAGCAGTTCTTC; cdr3_aa: CASSPGWGGNEQFF
j_call: TRBJ2-1; cdr3_length: 13; clone_size: many; v_call: TRBV7-2; d_call: NA; cdr3_nt: TGTGCCAGCAGCGGGACTGCCTACAATGAGCAGTTCTTC; cdr3_aa: CASSGTAYNEQFF
j_call: TRBJ2-2; cdr3_length: 16; clone_size: few; v_call: TRBV3-1; d_call: TRBD1; cdr3_nt: TGTGCCAGCAGCCAACGCCCAGGGGGCTACACCGGGGAGCTGTTTTTT; cdr3_aa: CASSQRPGGYTGELFF
j_call: TRBJ2-5; cdr3_length: 14; clone_size: NA; v_call: TRBV29-1; d_call: NA; cdr3_nt: TGCAGCGTTGAAGAGGGGTCGGATCAAGAGACCCAGTACTTC; cdr3_aa: CSVEEGSDQETQYF
j_call: TRBJ1-1; cdr3_length: 18; clone_size: NA; v_call: TRBV6-5; d_call: TRBD1; cdr3_nt: TGTGCCAGCAGTTACCGCCTACCGGGACAGGGGATGAACACTGAAGCTTTCTTT; cdr3_aa: CASSYRLPGQGMNTEAFF
j_call: TRBJ2-5; cdr3_length: 18; clone_size: NA; v_call: TRBV15; d_call: NA; cdr3_nt: TGTGCCACCAGCAGAGATTCCGGGGAACCCCAAGGGCAAGAGACCCAGTACTTC; cdr3_aa: CATSRDSGEPQGQETQYF
j_call: TRBJ1-5; cdr3_length: 16; clone_size: many; v_call: TRBV7-9; d_call: NA; cdr3_nt: TGTGCCAGCAGCTATGATTCAGGCCCCTTCAATCAGCCCCAGCATTTT; cdr3_aa: CASSYDSGPFNQPQHF
j_call: TRBJ2-2; cdr3_length: 18; clone_size: NA; v_call: TRBV27; d_call: TRBD2; cdr3_nt: TGTGCCAGCAGTTTATCTCAACTAGCGGGGGGCAACACCGGGGAGCTGTTTTTT; cdr3_aa: CASSLSQLAGGNTGELFF
j_call: TRBJ1-3; cdr3_length: 13; clone_size: few; v_call: TRBV20-1; d_call: NA; cdr3_nt: TGCAGTGCTAGAGTTGAAGGTGGAAACACCATATATTTT; cdr3_aa: CSARVEGGNTIYF
j_call: TRBJ1-1; cdr3_length: 12; clone_size: few; v_call: TRBV20-1; d_call: NA; cdr3_nt: TGCAGTGCTAGAGATCATGGCTCTGAAGCTTTCTTT; cdr3_aa: CSARDHGSEAFF
j_call: TRBJ1-1; cdr3_length: 15; clone_size: NA; v_call: TRBV20-1; d_call: TRBD1; cdr3_nt: TGCAGTGCTAGAGTTCCGGGACAGCTCTACACTGAAGCTTTCTTT; cdr3_aa: CSARVPGQLYTEAFF
j_call: TRBJ2-3; cdr3_length: 16; clone_size: many; v_call: TRBV7-9; d_call: NA; cdr3_nt: TGTGCCAGCAGCCCCCAGGGGGGGGAGGTCGTCGATACGCAGTATTTT; cdr3_aa: CASSPQGGEVVDTQYF
j_call: TRBJ2-5; cdr3_length: 15; clone_size: many; v_call: TRBV29-1; d_call: NA; cdr3_nt: TGCAGCGTTGAAGCCCAAATGAGTACAGGGTTAGACCAGTACTTC; cdr3_aa: CSVEAQMSTGLDQYF